Shown below are 16 T cell receptor beta chains from a single sample sequenced in a study of cytomegalovirus exposure and HLA in healthy donors. This PCR relied on a set of 60 Vbeta primers and 13 Jbeta primers. Sequencing used immunoSEQ multiplex PCR; TCRdb keeps in-frame clones, though not all of them. The sample records around 130,000 clones, about four fifths being singletons. Sample: PBMCs. The origin of the receptors is a human donor in good health.

In DNA, the CDR3 is TGTGCCAGTAGTCCCTATGGGACTAGCGGGGGGGTCTACAATGAGCAGTTCTTC. Translated: CASSPYGTSGGVYNEQFF. The chain recombines TRBV19 with TRBJ2-1; 16 bases map to TRBD2. CDR3 length equals 18 residues. Germline V lookup: CDR1 LNHDA, CDR2 SQIVND (reference sequence). V lost 5 bases and J lost 3; bases outside the gene matches: 7.

The rearrangement joins TRBV6-1 to TRBJ1-3, with D tentatively TRBD1 (5 bases). The germline gives CDR1 MNHNS, CDR2 SASEGT. V dropped 3 bases and J dropped 2 bases, with 11 bases sitting between them. The CDR3 covers 15 residues. The CDR3 DNA follows: TGTGCCAGCAGTGAGGGGGGGGTAGCTGGAAACACCATATATTTT. Translation gives CASSEGGVAGNTIYF.

The chain couples TRBV5-1 to TRBJ2-3; D is possibly TRBD1 (5 bases). V gave up 0 bases and J gave up 3 bases, with 11 bases separating them. This CDR3 is built from 15 residues. Germline V CDR1 and CDR2: SGHRS, YFSETQ. The CDR3 region is CASSLVLGQTDTQYF. The CDR3 DNA reads as TGCGCCAGCAGCTTGGTTTTGGGGCAAACAGATACGCAGTATTTT.

V and J are TRBV5-1 and TRBJ2-3; 7 bases are a match to TRBD1. CDR1 and CDR2 from the germline V gene are SGHRS and YFSETQ. The CDR3 runs to 15 residues. V was clipped by 2 bases and J by 3 bases; unmatched bases: 6. The CDR3: CASSFPTTGTDTQYF. In DNA, the CDR3 is TGCGCCAGCAGCTTTCCCACGACAGGGACAGATACGCAGTATTTT.

The gene calls are TRBV5-5 and TRBJ1-1; no firm D call. The CDR3 runs to 13 residues. Between the trimmed V and J ends, which lost 4 bases and 1 base, there was a span of 8 bases. Germline V gene data show CDR1 as SGHKS and CDR2 as YYEKEE (reference sequence). For the CDR3, the DNA is TGTGCCAGCAGCCCAAGACAGAACACTGAAGCTTTCTTT. Translating gives CASSPRQNTEAFF.

This clone showed up just once. The chain combines TRBV2 with TRBJ1-5; D gene unclear. Trimming took off 3 bases at V and 7 bases at J, with 10 bases between the two ends. The germline V gene encodes CDR1 SNHLY and CDR2 FYNNEI. The CDR3 is 13 amino acids. The CDR3 loop is CASSEGPRQPQHF. The CDR3 DNA is TGTGCCAGCAGTGAGGGCCCCCGGCAGCCCCAGCATTTT.

The chain combines TRBV5-4 with TRBJ2-5, with D possibly TRBD1 on 6 matching bases. The CDR3 consists of 13 residues. Germline V gene data show CDR1 as SGHNT and CDR2 as YYREEE (reference sequence). Between the trimmed V and J ends, which lost 2 bases and 2 bases, there was a span of 7 bases. This chain's CDR3 is CASSFQGQETQYF. The CDR3 nucleotides read TGTGCCAGCAGCTTCCAGGGGCAAGAGACCCAGTACTTC.

The chain links TRBV4-1 to TRBJ2-3, with TRBD2 as a possible D gene (7 bases). Germline V lookup: CDR1 MGHRA, CDR2 YSYEKL. The CDR3 is 17 amino acids. V was cut by 3 bases and J by 4 bases, with 20 bases left in between. The CDR3 DNA sequence: TGCGCCAGCAGCCATCCTGGGCAGGGGAGGGATCCAGATACGCAGTATTTT. It codes for CASSHPGQGRDPDTQYF.

The V and J genes are TRBV6-6 and TRBJ1-5; 8 nucleotides align to TRBD1. Per germline, CDR1 MNHNY and CDR2 SVGAGI (reference sequence). J gave up 5 bases and V 5 bases, and 8 bases lay outside the gene matches. The CDR3 covers 15 residues. The CDR3 loop reads CASSINDRGDQPQHF. The CDR3 DNA sequence: TGTGCCAGCAGTATCAACGACAGGGGAGATCAGCCCCAGCATTTT.

The V gene is TRBV6-5, the J gene TRBJ2-1, with TRBD2 matching over 11 bases. Germline V gene data show CDR1 as MNHEY and CDR2 as SVGAGI. The CDR3 loop spans 15 amino acids. V lost 6 bases to trimming and J lost 6 bases; unmatched junction nucleotides: 7. CDR3 bases: TGTGCCAGCAGGATAGCGGGGGGGAACTTCAATGAGCAGTTCTTC. It is translated as CASRIAGGNFNEQFF.

This clone came up once. V usage is TRBV6-1 and J usage is TRBJ1-1, with D possibly being TRBD1 (6 bases). V gave up 6 bases and J gave up 4 bases, with 12 bases separating them. Germline V gene lookup returns CDR1 MNHNS and CDR2 SASEGT. The CDR3 runs to 13 residues. CDR3 DNA: TGTGCCAGCAGGAGAGGGGGAAGCACTGAAGCTTTCTTT. Translation gives CASRRGGSTEAFF.

The V call is TRBV6-4, the J call TRBJ2-3; D is undetermined. V shed 4 bases and J shed 0 bases, with 17 bases lying between them. The CDR3 extends over 17 amino acids. The germline V gene has CDR1 MRHNA and CDR2 SNTAGT. The CDR3 region is CASSGDSPFSSTDTQYF. CDR3 DNA: TGTGCCAGCAGTGGAGATTCGCCCTTTTCGAGCACAGATACGCAGTATTTT.

The chain combines TRBV7-9 with TRBJ1-1, with 8 bases that match TRBD1. The V segment lost 5 bases and the J segment 1 base; nucleotides outside the gene matches: 12. The CDR3 runs to 17 residues. Per germline, CDR1 SEHNR and CDR2 FQNEAQ (reference sequence). The CDR3: CASSPPFFGTGNTEAFF. The CDR3, as DNA: TGTGCCAGCAGCCCCCCTTTCTTCGGGACAGGGAACACTGAAGCTTTCTTT.

The chain uses TRBV28 and TRBJ1-3; the D gene is possibly TRBD1 (5 bases). The CDR3 is made up of 16 amino acids. CDR1 MDHEN and CDR2 SYDVKM come from the germline V gene. Trimming stripped 6 bases from V and 4 bases from J, with 19 bases between. The CDR3 sequence is CASSTLGGGRGNTIYF. CDR3 in DNA: TGTGCCAGCAGCACCCTCGGGGGGGGGAGAGGAAACACCATATATTTT.

The V and J genes are TRBV13 and TRBJ2-5; 11 nucleotides agree with TRBD2. V shed 5 bases and J 4 bases; nucleotides not matched to a gene: 12. The germline V gene has CDR1 PRHDT and CDR2 FYEKMQ (reference sequence). The CDR3 is 17 residues long. The CDR3 DNA sequence: TGTGCCAGCAGCCCGAGACTAGCGGGAAGCCTCCGAGAGACCCAGTACTTC. This gives the protein CASSPRLAGSLRETQYF.

This clone was observed once. The chain carries TRBV4-1 and TRBJ2-1; D possibly corresponds to TRBD1 (5 bases). The germline CDR1 and CDR2 sequences are MGHRA and YSYEKL. The CDR3 extends over 17 amino acids. V gave up 1 base and J gave up 2 bases, with 15 bases separating them. In DNA, the CDR3 is TGCGCCAGCAGCCAAGTTCCGACAGTCTTTACCTACAATGAGCAGTTCTTC. Protein product: CASSQVPTVFTYNEQFF.